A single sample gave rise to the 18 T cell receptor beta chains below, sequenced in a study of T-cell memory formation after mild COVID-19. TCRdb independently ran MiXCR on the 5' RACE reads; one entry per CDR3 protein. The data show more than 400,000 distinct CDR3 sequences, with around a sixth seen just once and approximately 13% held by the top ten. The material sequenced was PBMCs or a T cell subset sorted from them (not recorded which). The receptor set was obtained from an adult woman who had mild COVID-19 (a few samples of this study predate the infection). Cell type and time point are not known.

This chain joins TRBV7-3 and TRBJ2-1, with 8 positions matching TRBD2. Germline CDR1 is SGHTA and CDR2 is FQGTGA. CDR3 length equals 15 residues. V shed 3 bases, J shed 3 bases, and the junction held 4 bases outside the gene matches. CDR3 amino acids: CASSFSGEHYNEQFF. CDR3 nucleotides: TGTGCCAGCAGCTTTAGCGGGGAACACTACAATGAGCAGTTCTTC.

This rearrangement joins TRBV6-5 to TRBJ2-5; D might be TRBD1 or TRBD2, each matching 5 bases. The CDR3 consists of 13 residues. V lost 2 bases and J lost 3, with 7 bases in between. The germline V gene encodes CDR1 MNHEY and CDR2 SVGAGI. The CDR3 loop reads CASSYRGEETQYF. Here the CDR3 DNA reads TGTGCCAGCAGTTACCGGGGCGAAGAGACCCAGTACTTC.

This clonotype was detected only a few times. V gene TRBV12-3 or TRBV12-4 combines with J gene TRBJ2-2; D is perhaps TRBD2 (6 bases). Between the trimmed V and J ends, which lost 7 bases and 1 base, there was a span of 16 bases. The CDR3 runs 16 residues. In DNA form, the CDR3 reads TGTGCCAGCACCCACCATTGGGGGGTGAACACCGGGGAGCTGTTTTTT. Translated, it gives CASTHHWGVNTGELFF.

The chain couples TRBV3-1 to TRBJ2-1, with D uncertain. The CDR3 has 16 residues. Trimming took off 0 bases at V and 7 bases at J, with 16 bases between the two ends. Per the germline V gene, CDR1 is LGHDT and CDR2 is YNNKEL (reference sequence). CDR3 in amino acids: CASSQDTPSGRNEQFF. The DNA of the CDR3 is TGTGCCAGCAGCCAAGATACCCCCTCCGGGCGGAATGAGCAGTTCTTC.

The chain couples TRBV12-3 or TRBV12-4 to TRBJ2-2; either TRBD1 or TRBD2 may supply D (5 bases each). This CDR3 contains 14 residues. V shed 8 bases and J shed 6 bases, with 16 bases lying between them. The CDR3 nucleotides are TGTGCCAGCCGCGCGCGAGGGGCGGCCGGGGAGCTGTTTTTT. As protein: CASRARGAAGELFF.

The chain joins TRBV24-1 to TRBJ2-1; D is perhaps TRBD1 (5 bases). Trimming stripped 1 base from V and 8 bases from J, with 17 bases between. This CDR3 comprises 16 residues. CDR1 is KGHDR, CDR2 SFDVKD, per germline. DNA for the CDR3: TGTGCCACCAGTGATTTAACGGCAGGGTCGTACTATGAGCAGTTCTTC. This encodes CATSDLTAGSYYEQFF.

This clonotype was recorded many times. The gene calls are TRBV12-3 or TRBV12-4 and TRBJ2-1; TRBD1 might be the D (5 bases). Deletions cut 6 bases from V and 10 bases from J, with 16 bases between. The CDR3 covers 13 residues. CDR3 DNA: TGTGCCAGCAGCCCCGAGGAGCCAGGGGAGCAGTTCTTC. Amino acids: CASSPEEPGEQFF.

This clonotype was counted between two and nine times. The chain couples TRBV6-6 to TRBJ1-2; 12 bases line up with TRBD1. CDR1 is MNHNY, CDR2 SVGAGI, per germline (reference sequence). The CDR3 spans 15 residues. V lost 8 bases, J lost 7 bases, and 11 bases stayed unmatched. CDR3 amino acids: CASALRDRGRSGYTF. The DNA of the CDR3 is TGTGCCAGCGCTCTCCGGGACAGGGGGCGATCTGGCTACACCTTC.

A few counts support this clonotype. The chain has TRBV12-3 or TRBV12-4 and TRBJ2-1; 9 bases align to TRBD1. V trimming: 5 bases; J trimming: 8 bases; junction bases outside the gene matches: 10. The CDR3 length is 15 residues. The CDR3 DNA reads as TGTGCCAGCAGTCCCCGACAGGGGGTGGTTCATGAGCAGTTCTTC. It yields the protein CASSPRQGVVHEQFF.

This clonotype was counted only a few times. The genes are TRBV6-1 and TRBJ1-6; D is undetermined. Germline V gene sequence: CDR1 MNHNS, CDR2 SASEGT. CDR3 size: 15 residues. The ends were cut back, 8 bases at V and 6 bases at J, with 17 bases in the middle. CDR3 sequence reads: CASSGEGSGNSPLHF. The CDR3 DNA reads TGTGCCAGCTCCGGGGAGGGCTCGGGTAATTCACCCCTCCACTTT.

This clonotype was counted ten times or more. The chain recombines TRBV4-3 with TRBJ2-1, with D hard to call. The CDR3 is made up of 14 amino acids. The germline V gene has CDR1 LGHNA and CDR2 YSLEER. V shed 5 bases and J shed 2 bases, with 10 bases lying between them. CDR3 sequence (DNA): TGCGCCAGCAGCTCCCCGGGCGCCTACAATGAGCAGTTCTTC. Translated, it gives CASSSPGAYNEQFF.

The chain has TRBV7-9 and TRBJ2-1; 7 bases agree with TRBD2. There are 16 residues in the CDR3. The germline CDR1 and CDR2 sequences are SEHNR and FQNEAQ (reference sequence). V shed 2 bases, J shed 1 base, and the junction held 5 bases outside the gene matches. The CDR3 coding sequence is TGTGCCAGCAGCTTAATTCTCGGGGGGTCCTACAATGAGCAGTTCTTC. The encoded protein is CASSLILGGSYNEQFF. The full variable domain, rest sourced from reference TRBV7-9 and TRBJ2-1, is DTGVSQNPRHKITKRGQNVTFRCDPISEHNRLYWYRQTLGQGPEFLTYFQNEAQLEKSRLLSDRFSAERPKGSFSTLEIQRTEQGDSAMYLCASSLILGGSYNEQFFGPGTRLTVL.

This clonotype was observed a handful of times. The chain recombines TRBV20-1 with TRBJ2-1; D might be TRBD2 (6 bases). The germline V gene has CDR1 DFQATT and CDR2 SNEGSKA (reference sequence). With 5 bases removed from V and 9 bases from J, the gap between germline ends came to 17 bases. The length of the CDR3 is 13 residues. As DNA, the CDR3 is TGCAGTGCTTCAGAGACTAGGCCACTTGAGCAGTTCTTC. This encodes CSASETRPLEQFF.

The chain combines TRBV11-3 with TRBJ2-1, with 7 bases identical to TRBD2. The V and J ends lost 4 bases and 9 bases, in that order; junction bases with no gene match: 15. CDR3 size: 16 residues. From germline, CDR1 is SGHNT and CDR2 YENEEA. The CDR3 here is CASSSYRREMESEQFF. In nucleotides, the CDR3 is TGTGCCAGCAGCTCCTATCGGCGGGAGATGGAGAGTGAGCAGTTCTTC.

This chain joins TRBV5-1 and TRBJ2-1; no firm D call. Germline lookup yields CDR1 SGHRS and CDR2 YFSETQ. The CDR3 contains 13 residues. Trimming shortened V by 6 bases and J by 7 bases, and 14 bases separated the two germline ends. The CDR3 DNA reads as TGCGCCAGCACCCTAGACTGGTCGAATGAGCAGTTCTTC. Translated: CASTLDWSNEQFF.

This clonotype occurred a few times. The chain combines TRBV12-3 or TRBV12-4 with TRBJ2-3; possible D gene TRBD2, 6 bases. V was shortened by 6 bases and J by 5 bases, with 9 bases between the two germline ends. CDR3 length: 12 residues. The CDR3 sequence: CASRSAGDTQYF. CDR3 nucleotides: TGTGCCAGCAGGTCAGCGGGAGATACGCAGTATTTT.

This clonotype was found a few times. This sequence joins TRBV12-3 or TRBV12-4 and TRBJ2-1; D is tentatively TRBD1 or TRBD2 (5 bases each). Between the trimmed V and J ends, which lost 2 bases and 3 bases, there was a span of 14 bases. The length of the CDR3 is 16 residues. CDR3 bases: TGTGCCAGCAGTTTAAACGGGGCCTCCCGCTACAATGAGCAGTTCTTC. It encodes CASSLNGASRYNEQFF.

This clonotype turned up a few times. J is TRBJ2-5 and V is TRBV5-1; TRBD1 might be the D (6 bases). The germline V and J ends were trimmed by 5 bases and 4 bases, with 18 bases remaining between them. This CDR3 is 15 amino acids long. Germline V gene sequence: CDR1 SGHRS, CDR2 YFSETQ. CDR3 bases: TGCGCCAGCAGAATGGTAACAGGGATGGGAGAGACCCAGTACTTC. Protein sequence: CASRMVTGMGETQYF.